Here is one TCR beta chain with its context. There is no known antigen for this receptor. No base qualities exist here, and no much larger clone lies one base off it. TCRbeta CDR3 regions were amplified from genomic DNA using the immunoSEQ Assay, a bias-controlled multiplex PCR. The original pipeline was this. The number of nucleated cells in each sample was estimated from the amplification of reference gene primers within the assay. To quantify the absolute abundance of each unique TCRbeta CDR3 rearrangement, sequence reads were collapsed and filtered. Productive Simpson clonality was computed per sample as the square root of Simpson's diversity index over productive rearrangements. Imported from immuneACCESS, the table was reduced by TCRdb to in-frame sequences with V and J called. These copies leave out some clones; in studies compared against another copy, an unresolved V gene accounts for under half, and the cause of the remainder is not known. V and J calls and clone size are given by that table; D and trimming were obtained from the DNA. Within this sample are under 200,000 clones, with approximately 91% of them counted one time only. The ten largest clones capture approximately 2.4% of the sample.

This entry comes from a study of blood T cell repertoires in COVID-19 (TCRdb year 2020). General notes on the study: Samples covering the acute and convalescent phases of COVID-19 were provided by collaborators in the United States, Italy and Spain. The prospective study material was composed of cDNA or gDNA derived from T cells, B-cell-depleted T cells, or PBMCs. Subjects who had been exposed to COVID-19, were actively infected with it, or had recovered from it provided the deeply sampled blood TCRbeta repertoires that made up the dataset. The repertoires were released in a freely available public database intended as a resource for research on the immune response to SARS-CoV-2. The samples were drawn from the first 160 participants of the ongoing ImmuneRACE study and from more than 1,000 subjects provided by 6 global collaborators. Nearly every sample came with metadata listing a de-identified subject ID, COVID-19 status, age in years and sex. Where available, HLA class I and class II types were taken from metadata supplied by the sample provider and were not determined by assay-based typing. Study-wide findings and limitations: Clinical and demographic metadata were provided uncurated, with the amount varying by source and participant.

V trim: 4 bases; J trim: 4 bases; unmatched bases: 6. From its cysteine to its phenylalanine, the CDR3 spans 14 amino acids. Only the CDR3 DNA stays, 42 bases, in frame from base 1. CDR1 and CDR2 (SGHRS, YFSETQ) derive from the germline V gene. The collaborating institutions used their own protocols to collect whole blood in K2EDTA tubes. Collaborator samples were shipped for TCRbeta analysis as frozen whole blood, isolated PBMCs, or DNA extracted from either sample type. The sequence is built from TRBV5-1 and TRBJ1-2; 8 middle bases align to TRBD1. The sample comprised peripheral blood. The TCR comes from a man younger than 30 with acute or convalescent COVID-19. This receptor has the CDR3 CASSTGTGSYGYTF. The DNA sequence reads TGCGCCAGCAGCACCGGGACAGGCTCCTATGGCTACACCTTC.